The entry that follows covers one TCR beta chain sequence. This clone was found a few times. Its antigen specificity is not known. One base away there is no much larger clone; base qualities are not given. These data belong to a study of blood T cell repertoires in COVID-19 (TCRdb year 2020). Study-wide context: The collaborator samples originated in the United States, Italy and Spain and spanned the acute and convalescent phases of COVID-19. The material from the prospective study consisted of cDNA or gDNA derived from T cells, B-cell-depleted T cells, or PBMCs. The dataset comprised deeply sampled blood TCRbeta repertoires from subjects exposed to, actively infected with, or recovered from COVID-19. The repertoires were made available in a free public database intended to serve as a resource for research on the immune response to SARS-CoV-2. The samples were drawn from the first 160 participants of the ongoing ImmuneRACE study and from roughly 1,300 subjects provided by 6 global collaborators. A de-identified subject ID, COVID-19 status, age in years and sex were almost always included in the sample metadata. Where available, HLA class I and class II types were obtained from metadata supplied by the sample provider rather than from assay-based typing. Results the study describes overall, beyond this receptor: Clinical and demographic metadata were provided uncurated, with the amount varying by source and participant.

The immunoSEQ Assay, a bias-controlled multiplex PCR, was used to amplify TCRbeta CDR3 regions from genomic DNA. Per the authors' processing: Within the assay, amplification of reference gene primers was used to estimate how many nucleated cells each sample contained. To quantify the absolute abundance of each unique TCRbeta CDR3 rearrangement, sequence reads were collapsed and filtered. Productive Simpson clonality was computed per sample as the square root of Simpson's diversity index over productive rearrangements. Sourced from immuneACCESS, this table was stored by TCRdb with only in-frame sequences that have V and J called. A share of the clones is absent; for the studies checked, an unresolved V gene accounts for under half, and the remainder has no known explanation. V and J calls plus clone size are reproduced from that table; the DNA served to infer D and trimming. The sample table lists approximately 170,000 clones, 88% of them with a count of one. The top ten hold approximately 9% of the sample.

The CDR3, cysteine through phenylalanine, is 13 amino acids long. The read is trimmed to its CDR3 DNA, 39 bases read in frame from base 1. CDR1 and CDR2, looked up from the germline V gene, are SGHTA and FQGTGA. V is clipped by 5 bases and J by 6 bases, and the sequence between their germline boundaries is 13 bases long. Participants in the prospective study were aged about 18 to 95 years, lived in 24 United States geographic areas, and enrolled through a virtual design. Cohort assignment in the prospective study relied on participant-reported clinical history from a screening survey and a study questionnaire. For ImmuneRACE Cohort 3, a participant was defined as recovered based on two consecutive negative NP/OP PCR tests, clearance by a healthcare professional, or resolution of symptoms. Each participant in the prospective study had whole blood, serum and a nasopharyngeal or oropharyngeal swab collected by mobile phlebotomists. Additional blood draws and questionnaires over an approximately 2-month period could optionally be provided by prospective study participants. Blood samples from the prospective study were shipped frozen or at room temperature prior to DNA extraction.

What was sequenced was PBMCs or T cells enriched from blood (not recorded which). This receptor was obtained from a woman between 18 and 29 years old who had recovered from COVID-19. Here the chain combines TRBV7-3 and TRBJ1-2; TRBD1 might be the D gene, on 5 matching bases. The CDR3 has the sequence CASSRGGTNGYTF. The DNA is TGTGCCAGCAGCCGGGGAGGGACCAATGGCTACACCTTC.